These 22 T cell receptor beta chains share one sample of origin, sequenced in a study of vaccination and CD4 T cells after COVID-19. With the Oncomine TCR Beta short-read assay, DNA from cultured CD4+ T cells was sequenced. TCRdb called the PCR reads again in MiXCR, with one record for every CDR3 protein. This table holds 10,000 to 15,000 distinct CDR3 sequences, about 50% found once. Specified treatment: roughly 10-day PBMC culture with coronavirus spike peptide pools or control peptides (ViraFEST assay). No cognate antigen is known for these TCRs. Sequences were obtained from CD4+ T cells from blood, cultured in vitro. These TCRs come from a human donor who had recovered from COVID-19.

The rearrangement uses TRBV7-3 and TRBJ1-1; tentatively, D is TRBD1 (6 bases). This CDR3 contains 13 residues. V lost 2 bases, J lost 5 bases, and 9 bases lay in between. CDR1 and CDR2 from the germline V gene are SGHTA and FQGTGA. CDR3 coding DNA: TGTGCCAGCAGCTTAGGGGGCTGGACTGAAGCTTTCTTT. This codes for CASSLGGWTEAFF.

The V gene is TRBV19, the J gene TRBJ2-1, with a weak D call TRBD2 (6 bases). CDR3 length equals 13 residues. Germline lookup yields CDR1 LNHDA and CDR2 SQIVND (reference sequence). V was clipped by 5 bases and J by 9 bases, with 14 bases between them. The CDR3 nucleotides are TGTGCCAGTAGTGGGTTAGCGGCTGGTGAGCAGTTCTTC. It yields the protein CASSGLAAGEQFF.

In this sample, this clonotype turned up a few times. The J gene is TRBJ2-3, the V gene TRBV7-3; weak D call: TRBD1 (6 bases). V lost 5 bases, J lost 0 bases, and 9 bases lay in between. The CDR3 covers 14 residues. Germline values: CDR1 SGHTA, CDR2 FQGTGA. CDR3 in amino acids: CASSPGVSTDTQYF. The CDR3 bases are TGTGCCAGCAGCCCAGGGGTTAGCACAGATACGCAGTATTTT.

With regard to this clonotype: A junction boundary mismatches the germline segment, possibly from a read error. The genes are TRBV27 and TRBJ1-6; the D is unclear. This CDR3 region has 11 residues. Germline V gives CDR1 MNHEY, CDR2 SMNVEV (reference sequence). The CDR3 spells CASIHGDRPRF. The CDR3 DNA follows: TGTGCCAGCATCCATGGGGATAGGCCCAGGTTT.

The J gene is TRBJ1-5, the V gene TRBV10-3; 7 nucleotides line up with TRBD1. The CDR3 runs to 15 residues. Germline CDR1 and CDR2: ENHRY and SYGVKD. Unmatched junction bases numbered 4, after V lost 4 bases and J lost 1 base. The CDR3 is CAISAGGESNQPQHF. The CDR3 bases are TGTGCCATCAGTGCAGGGGGTGAGAGCAATCAGCCCCAGCATTTT.

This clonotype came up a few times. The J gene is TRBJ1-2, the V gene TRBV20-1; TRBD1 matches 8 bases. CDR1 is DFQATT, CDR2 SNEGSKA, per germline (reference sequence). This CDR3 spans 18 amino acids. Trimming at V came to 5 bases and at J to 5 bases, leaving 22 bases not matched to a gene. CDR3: CSAGGSRDRPSVGYGYTF. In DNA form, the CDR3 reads TGCAGTGCTGGGGGGTCCCGGGACAGGCCTTCGGTTGGATATGGCTACACCTTC.

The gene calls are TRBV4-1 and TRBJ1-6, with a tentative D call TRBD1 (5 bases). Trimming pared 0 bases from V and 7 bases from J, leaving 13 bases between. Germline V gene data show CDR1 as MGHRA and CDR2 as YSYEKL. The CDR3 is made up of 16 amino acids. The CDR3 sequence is CASSQEAGRINSPLHF. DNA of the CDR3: TGCGCCAGCAGCCAAGAGGCGGGGCGGATAAATTCACCCCTCCACTTT.

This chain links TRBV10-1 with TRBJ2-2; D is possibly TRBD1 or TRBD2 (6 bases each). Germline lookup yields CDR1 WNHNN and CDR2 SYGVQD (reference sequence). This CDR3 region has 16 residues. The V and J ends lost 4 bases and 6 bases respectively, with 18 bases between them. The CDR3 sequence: CASSVWGAPEAGELFF. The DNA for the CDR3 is TGCGCCAGCAGTGTATGGGGGGCCCCCGAGGCCGGGGAGCTGTTTTTT.

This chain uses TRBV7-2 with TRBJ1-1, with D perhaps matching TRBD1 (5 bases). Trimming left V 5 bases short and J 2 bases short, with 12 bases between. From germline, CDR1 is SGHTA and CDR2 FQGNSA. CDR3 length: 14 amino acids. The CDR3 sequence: CASSPTDFNTEAFF. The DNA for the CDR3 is TGTGCCAGCAGCCCGACAGACTTTAACACTGAAGCTTTCTTT.

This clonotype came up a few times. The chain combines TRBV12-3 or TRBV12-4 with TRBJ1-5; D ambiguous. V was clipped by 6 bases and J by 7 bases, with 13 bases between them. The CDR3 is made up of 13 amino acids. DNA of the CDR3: TGTGCCAGCAGCTATACCTCGGGGCAGCCCCAGCATTTT. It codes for CASSYTSGQPQHF.

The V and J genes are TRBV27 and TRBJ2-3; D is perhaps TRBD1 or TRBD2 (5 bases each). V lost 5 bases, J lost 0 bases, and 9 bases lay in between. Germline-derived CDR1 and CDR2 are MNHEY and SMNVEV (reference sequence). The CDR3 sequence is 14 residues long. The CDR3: CASSPWDSTDTQYF. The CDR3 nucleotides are TGTGCCAGCAGTCCCTGGGACAGCACAGATACGCAGTATTTT.

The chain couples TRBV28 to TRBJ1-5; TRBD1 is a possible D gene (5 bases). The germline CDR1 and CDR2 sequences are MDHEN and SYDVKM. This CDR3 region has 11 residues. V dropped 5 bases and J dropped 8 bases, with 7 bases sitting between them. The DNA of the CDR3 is TGTGCCAGCAGTGTACAGGAGCCCCAGCATTTT. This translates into CASSVQEPQHF.

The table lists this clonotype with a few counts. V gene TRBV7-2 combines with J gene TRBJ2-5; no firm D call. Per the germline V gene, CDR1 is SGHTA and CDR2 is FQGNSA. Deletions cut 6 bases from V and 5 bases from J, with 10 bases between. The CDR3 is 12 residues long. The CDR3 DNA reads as TGTGCCAGCAGTCTTCTACGGGAGACCCAGTACTTC. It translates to CASSLLRETQYF.

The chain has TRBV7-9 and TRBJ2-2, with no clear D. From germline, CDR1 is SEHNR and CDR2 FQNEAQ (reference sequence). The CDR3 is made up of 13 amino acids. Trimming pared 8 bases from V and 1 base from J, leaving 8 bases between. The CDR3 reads CASDTWNTGELFF. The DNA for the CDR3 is TGTGCCAGCGACACATGGAACACCGGGGAGCTGTTTTTT. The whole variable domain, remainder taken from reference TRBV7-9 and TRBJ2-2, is DTGVSQNPRHKITKRGQNVTFRCDPISEHNRLYWYRQTLGQGPEFLTYFQNEAQLEKSRLLSDRFSAERPKGSFSTLEIQRTEQGDSAMYLCASDTWNTGELFFGEGSRLTVL.

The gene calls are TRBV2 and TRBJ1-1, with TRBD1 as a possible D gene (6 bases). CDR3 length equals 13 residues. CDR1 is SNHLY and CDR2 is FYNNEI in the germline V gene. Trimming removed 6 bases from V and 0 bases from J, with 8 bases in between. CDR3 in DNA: TGTGCCAGCAGGGACAGCATGAACACTGAAGCTTTCTTT. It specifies CASRDSMNTEAFF.

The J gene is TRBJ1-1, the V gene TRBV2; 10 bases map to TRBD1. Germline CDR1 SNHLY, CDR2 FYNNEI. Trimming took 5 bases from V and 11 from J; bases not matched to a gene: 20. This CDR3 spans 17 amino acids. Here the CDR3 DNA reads TGTGCCAGCAGTACGCAAGGGACAGGGGTAATAAGAGTAACGGCTTTCTTT. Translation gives CASSTQGTGVIRVTAFF.

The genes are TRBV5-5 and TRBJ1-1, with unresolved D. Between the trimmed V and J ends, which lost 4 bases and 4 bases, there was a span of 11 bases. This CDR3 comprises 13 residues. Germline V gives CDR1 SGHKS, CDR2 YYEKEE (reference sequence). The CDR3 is CASSAADLTEAFF. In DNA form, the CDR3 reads TGTGCCAGCAGCGCGGCAGACCTCACTGAAGCTTTCTTT.

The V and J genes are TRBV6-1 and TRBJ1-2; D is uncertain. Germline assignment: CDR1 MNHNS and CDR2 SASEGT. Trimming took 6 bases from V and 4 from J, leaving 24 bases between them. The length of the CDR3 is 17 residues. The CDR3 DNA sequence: TGTGCCAGCAGCCCGATCACAGCTAACGTACAGACCTATGGCTACACCTTC. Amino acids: CASSPITANVQTYGYTF.

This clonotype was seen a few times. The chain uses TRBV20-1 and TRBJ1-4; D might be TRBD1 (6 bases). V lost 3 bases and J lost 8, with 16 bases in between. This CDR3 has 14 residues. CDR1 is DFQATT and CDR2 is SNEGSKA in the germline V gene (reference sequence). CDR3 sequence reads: CSASVWGAGEKLFF. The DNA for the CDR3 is TGCAGTGCTAGTGTTTGGGGGGCGGGAGAAAAACTGTTTTTT.

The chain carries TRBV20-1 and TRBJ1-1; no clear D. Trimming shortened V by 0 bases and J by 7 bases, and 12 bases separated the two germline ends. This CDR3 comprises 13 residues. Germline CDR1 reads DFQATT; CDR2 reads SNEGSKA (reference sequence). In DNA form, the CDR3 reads TGCAGTGCTAGAGATCCGAGGGTCAATGAAGCTTTCTTT. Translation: CSARDPRVNEAFF.

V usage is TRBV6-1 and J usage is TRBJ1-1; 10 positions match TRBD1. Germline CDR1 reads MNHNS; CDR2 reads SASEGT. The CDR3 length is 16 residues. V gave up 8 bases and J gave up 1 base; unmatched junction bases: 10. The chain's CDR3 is CASVAGTGAPNTEAFF. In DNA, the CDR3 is TGTGCCAGCGTGGCCGGGACAGGGGCCCCGAACACTGAAGCTTTCTTT.

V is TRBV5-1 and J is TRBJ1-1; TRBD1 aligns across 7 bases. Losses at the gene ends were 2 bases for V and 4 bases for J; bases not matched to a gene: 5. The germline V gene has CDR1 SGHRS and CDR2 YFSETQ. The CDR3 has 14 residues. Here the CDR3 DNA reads TGCGCCAGCAGCTTCGCGGGACAGAGCACTGAAGCTTTCTTT. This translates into CASSFAGQSTEAFF.